These T cell receptor beta chains were read from a single sample in a study of T-cell reconstitution after alpha-beta-depleted transplantation in children. A single record per CDR3 protein comes from TCRdb applying MiXCR to the PCR reads. The sample consists of some 490,000 distinct CDR3 sequences, roughly an eighth of them appearing once. Sequencing used PBMCs from the stem cell graft donor, obtained from the stem cell graft. These receptors were collected from a human donor who donated a stem cell graft to a child with combined immunodeficiency. CDR3s include the opening cysteine and the closing phenylalanine or tryptophan. A D gene is named only where the DNA matches it firmly. Clone size appears in some rows only: once, few, many, or a class for an expanded clone.

abundance: -
v_gene: TRBV2
d_gene: -
j_gene: TRBJ2-7
CDR3nt: TGTGCCAGCGCCCCTAACTCCTACGAGCAGTACTTC
CDR3aa: CASAPNSYEQYF

abundance: few
v_gene: TRBV20-1
d_gene: TRBD2
j_gene: TRBJ2-1
CDR3nt: TGCAGTGCCAACCTCGGGACTAGCGGGAGAGGTGAGCAGTTCTTC
CDR3aa: CSANLGTSGRGEQFF

abundance: -
v_gene: TRBV20-1
d_gene: -
j_gene: TRBJ1-5
CDR3nt: TGCAGTGCTAGTCGGGGGGGTGGGCAGCCCCAGCATTTT
CDR3aa: CSASRGGGQPQHF

abundance: many
v_gene: TRBV12-3/TRBV12-4
d_gene: -
j_gene: TRBJ1-2
CDR3nt: TGTGCCAGCAGTTTAGCGACCGAACGACTGAGCGGCTACACCTTC
CDR3aa: CASSLATERLSGYTF

abundance: few
v_gene: TRBV24-1
d_gene: -
j_gene: TRBJ1-5
CDR3nt: TGTGCCACCAGTGATTCCTTTGTGGGCAATCAGCCCCAGCATTTT
CDR3aa: CATSDSFVGNQPQHF

abundance: -
v_gene: TRBV7-2
d_gene: -
j_gene: TRBJ2-5
CDR3nt: TGTGCCAGCAGCTCATTAGGGCAGCATGTGTACTTC
CDR3aa: CASSSLGQHVYF

abundance: few
v_gene: TRBV5-6
d_gene: -
j_gene: TRBJ2-1
CDR3nt: TGTGCCAGCAGCCCCGACGGGTACTACAATGAGCAGTTCTTC
CDR3aa: CASSPDGYYNEQFF

abundance: few
v_gene: TRBV28
d_gene: TRBD2
j_gene: TRBJ2-3
CDR3nt: TGTGCCAGCACCAAGCGGGAGGATCCTACAGATACGCAGTATTTT
CDR3aa: CASTKREDPTDTQYF

abundance: few
v_gene: TRBV7-8
d_gene: TRBD2
j_gene: TRBJ2-1
CDR3nt: TGTGCCAGCAGAAGCGGGACTAATGAGCAGTTCTTC
CDR3aa: CASRSGTNEQFF

abundance: -
v_gene: TRBV2
d_gene: -
j_gene: TRBJ1-3
CDR3nt: TGTGCGACGGGGCTGTTCTCTGGAAACACCATATATTTT
CDR3aa: CATGLFSGNTIYF

abundance: few
v_gene: TRBV27
d_gene: TRBD1
j_gene: TRBJ2-7
CDR3nt: TGTGCCAGCAGTTTCCTGACAGGGGGTTTCTCCTACGAGCAGTACTTC
CDR3aa: CASSFLTGGFSYEQYF

abundance: many
v_gene: TRBV12-3/TRBV12-4
d_gene: -
j_gene: TRBJ2-7
CDR3nt: TGTGCCAGCAGCCCTACGGGTTTGGGGCAGTACTTC
CDR3aa: CASSPTGLGQYF

abundance: -
v_gene: TRBV4-3
d_gene: -
j_gene: TRBJ2-3
CDR3nt: TGCGCCAGCAGCCTGGCTTCTGGAGGCGGGGGCACAGATACGCAGTATTTT
CDR3aa: CASSLASGGGGTDTQYF

abundance: many
v_gene: TRBV28
d_gene: -
j_gene: TRBJ2-7
CDR3nt: TGTGCCAGCAGATTTCCCGGGGGGCGCGAGCAGTACTTC
CDR3aa: CASRFPGGREQYF

abundance: -
v_gene: TRBV7-9
d_gene: TRBD2
j_gene: TRBJ2-5
CDR3nt: TGTGCCTTCGGGGGGGGGCAAGAGACCCAGTACTTC
CDR3aa: CAFGGGQETQYF

abundance: few
v_gene: TRBV15
d_gene: -
j_gene: TRBJ1-6
CDR3nt: TGTGCCACCAGCGCCGCTGGGCCGGTGGGTGGTTCACCCCTCCACTTT
CDR3aa: CATSAAGPVGGSPLHF

abundance: -
v_gene: TRBV5-1
d_gene: TRBD2
j_gene: TRBJ2-7
CDR3nt: TGCGCCAGCAGCTTGGCCAAGACGGCGGGAGCCCACGAGCAGTACTTC
CDR3aa: CASSLAKTAGAHEQYF

abundance: many
v_gene: TRBV12-3/TRBV12-4
d_gene: -
j_gene: TRBJ1-5
CDR3nt: TGTGCCAGCAGTTTACGCTTCAATCAGCCCCAGCATTTT
CDR3aa: CASSLRFNQPQHF

abundance: many
v_gene: TRBV7-7
d_gene: TRBD1
j_gene: TRBJ2-3
CDR3nt: TGTGCTAGCAGCCAGGGACAGGCAGATACGCAGTATTTT
CDR3aa: CASSQGQADTQYF

abundance: -
v_gene: TRBV4-3
d_gene: TRBD2
j_gene: TRBJ2-3
CDR3nt: TGCGCCAGCAGCCGAGCGGGAGCGGGCACAGATACGCAGTATTTT
CDR3aa: CASSRAGAGTDTQYF

abundance: -
v_gene: TRBV19
d_gene: TRBD1
j_gene: TRBJ1-2
CDR3nt: TGTGCCAGTAGTTCCTCCGGGACAGGGTATGGCTACACCTTC
CDR3aa: CASSSSGTGYGYTF

abundance: many
v_gene: TRBV20-1
d_gene: -
j_gene: TRBJ2-1
CDR3nt: TGCAGTGCTAGAGATGGCGGCCGAACGGGCAATGAGCAGTTCTTC
CDR3aa: CSARDGGRTGNEQFF

abundance: -
v_gene: TRBV7-8
d_gene: TRBD2
j_gene: TRBJ2-1
CDR3nt: TGTGCCAGCAGCCACACATTACTAGCGGAGGGGTCCTACAATGAGCAGTTCTTC
CDR3aa: CASSHTLLAEGSYNEQFF

abundance: -
v_gene: TRBV6-5
d_gene: TRBD2
j_gene: TRBJ2-2
CDR3nt: TGTGCCAGCACCCACTCGACCGGGACTAGGAACGGGGAGCTGTTTTTT
CDR3aa: CASTHSTGTRNGELFF

abundance: -
v_gene: TRBV15
d_gene: -
j_gene: TRBJ2-7
CDR3nt: TGTGCCACCAGCAGAGATCGTTACGAGCAGTACTTC
CDR3aa: CATSRDRYEQYF

abundance: -
v_gene: TRBV5-1
d_gene: TRBD2
j_gene: TRBJ2-2
CDR3nt: TGCGCCAGCGCAGGACTAGCGGGTAACACCGGGGAGCTGTTTTTT
CDR3aa: CASAGLAGNTGELFF

abundance: -
v_gene: TRBV29-1
d_gene: TRBD1
j_gene: TRBJ2-7
CDR3nt: TGCAGCGTAACAGGGGTAGACTCCTACGAGCAGTACTTC
CDR3aa: CSVTGVDSYEQYF

abundance: -
v_gene: TRBV29-1
d_gene: -
j_gene: TRBJ2-5
CDR3nt: TGCAGCGTTGTGGGCAGGGCAAAAGAGACCCAGTACTTC
CDR3aa: CSVVGRAKETQYF

abundance: few
v_gene: TRBV5-1
d_gene: -
j_gene: TRBJ2-1
CDR3nt: TGCGCCAGCAGCTTCCAGGGAAGGGGCGATGAGCAGTTCTTC
CDR3aa: CASSFQGRGDEQFF

abundance: few
v_gene: TRBV11-1
d_gene: -
j_gene: TRBJ2-7
CDR3nt: TGTGCCAGCAGCTTAGCTATGGGGACCCAACGGGGGACCTACGAGCAGTACTTC
CDR3aa: CASSLAMGTQRGTYEQYF

abundance: many
v_gene: TRBV15
d_gene: TRBD2
j_gene: TRBJ2-3
CDR3nt: TGTGCCACCAGCAGACTAGCGGGAGGAGCAGATACGCAGTATTTT
CDR3aa: CATSRLAGGADTQYF

abundance: few
v_gene: TRBV4-3
d_gene: TRBD2
j_gene: TRBJ2-5
CDR3nt: TGCGCCAGCAGCCAAGTGAGGGCTAGCGGGAACAAAGAGACCCAGTACTTC
CDR3aa: CASSQVRASGNKETQYF

abundance: many
v_gene: TRBV28
d_gene: -
j_gene: TRBJ1-2
CDR3nt: TGTGCCAGCAGATACACAGGGACGGAGAACTATGGCTACACCTTC
CDR3aa: CASRYTGTENYGYTF

abundance: many
v_gene: TRBV5-6
d_gene: -
j_gene: TRBJ1-6
CDR3nt: TGTGCCAGCAGCTCGGACGGGGGGAATTCACCCCTCCACTTT
CDR3aa: CASSSDGGNSPLHF

abundance: -
v_gene: TRBV20-1
d_gene: -
j_gene: TRBJ2-5
CDR3nt: TGCAGTGCCCCCGCGGACAGCCGAGAGACCCAGTACTTC
CDR3aa: CSAPADSRETQYF

abundance: few
v_gene: TRBV14
d_gene: -
j_gene: TRBJ2-4
CDR3nt: TGTGCCAGCAGCCACGGGAGCGGATTTAACATTCAGTACTTC
CDR3aa: CASSHGSGFNIQYF

abundance: many
v_gene: TRBV7-9
d_gene: -
j_gene: TRBJ2-1
CDR3nt: TGTGCCAGCAGCCCCGGGGGGCCTGAGTTCTTC
CDR3aa: CASSPGGPEFF

abundance: -
v_gene: TRBV30
d_gene: TRBD2
j_gene: TRBJ2-1
CDR3nt: TGTGCCTGGAGCCGTGACGGGGGGGTTTACAATGAGCAGTTCTTC
CDR3aa: CAWSRDGGVYNEQFF

abundance: many
v_gene: TRBV7-3
d_gene: TRBD2
j_gene: TRBJ2-3
CDR3nt: TGTGCCAGCAGCCCAGACGGACTAGCGGGATTGGCAGATACGCAGTATTTT
CDR3aa: CASSPDGLAGLADTQYF

abundance: few
v_gene: TRBV12-3/TRBV12-4
d_gene: -
j_gene: TRBJ2-5
CDR3nt: TGTGCCAGCAGTTTGGACAGACGTAAGACCCAGTACTTC
CDR3aa: CASSLDRRKTQYF

abundance: many
v_gene: TRBV6-2/TRBV6-3
d_gene: TRBD2
j_gene: TRBJ2-3
CDR3nt: TGTGCCAGCAGTACACCCCTAGCGGGAGGCACAGATACGCAGTATTTT
CDR3aa: CASSTPLAGGTDTQYF

abundance: few
v_gene: TRBV3-1
d_gene: -
j_gene: TRBJ2-1
CDR3nt: TGTGCCAGCAGCCAAGGAATGGACAGTGAGCAGTTCTTC
CDR3aa: CASSQGMDSEQFF